The TCR beta chain under discussion was sequenced for a study of T cell repertoires in cytomegalovirus infection. About the research overall: The authors used CMV epitopes that were HLA-C-restricted (recently identified) and HLA-B-restricted (well studied). It can be stated that public TCR beta signatures indicated CMV infection as well as a matching HLA type. Study-wide findings and caveats: Predominance within the ex vivo response was attributable to HLA-C-restricted CMV-specific TCR beta clonotypes.

Trimming left V 5 bases short and J 0 bases short, with 17 bases between. The V gene's germline CDR1 is SGHTA and CDR2 FQGTGA. This CDR3 contains 18 residues. TCRdb independently ran MiXCR on the reads; one entry per CDR3 protein. The table includes about 900,000 distinct CDR3 sequences, roughly 30% detected once. This clonotype was seen a handful of times. Its antigen is not known. The source material was cultured CD8+ T cells from PBMCs, sampled from culture after CMV antigen stimulation. The chain couples TRBV7-3 to TRBJ2-6; weak D call: TRBD2 (6 bases). The clonotype was recovered from a human donor in good health (CMV status not recorded). Some clones in this sample may be carry-over from other donors' samples. CDR3 coding DNA: TGTGCCAGCAGCCCCTTCTCGGGGGTGACCTCTGGGGCCAACGTCCTGACTTTC. This gives the protein CASSPFSGVTSGANVLTF.